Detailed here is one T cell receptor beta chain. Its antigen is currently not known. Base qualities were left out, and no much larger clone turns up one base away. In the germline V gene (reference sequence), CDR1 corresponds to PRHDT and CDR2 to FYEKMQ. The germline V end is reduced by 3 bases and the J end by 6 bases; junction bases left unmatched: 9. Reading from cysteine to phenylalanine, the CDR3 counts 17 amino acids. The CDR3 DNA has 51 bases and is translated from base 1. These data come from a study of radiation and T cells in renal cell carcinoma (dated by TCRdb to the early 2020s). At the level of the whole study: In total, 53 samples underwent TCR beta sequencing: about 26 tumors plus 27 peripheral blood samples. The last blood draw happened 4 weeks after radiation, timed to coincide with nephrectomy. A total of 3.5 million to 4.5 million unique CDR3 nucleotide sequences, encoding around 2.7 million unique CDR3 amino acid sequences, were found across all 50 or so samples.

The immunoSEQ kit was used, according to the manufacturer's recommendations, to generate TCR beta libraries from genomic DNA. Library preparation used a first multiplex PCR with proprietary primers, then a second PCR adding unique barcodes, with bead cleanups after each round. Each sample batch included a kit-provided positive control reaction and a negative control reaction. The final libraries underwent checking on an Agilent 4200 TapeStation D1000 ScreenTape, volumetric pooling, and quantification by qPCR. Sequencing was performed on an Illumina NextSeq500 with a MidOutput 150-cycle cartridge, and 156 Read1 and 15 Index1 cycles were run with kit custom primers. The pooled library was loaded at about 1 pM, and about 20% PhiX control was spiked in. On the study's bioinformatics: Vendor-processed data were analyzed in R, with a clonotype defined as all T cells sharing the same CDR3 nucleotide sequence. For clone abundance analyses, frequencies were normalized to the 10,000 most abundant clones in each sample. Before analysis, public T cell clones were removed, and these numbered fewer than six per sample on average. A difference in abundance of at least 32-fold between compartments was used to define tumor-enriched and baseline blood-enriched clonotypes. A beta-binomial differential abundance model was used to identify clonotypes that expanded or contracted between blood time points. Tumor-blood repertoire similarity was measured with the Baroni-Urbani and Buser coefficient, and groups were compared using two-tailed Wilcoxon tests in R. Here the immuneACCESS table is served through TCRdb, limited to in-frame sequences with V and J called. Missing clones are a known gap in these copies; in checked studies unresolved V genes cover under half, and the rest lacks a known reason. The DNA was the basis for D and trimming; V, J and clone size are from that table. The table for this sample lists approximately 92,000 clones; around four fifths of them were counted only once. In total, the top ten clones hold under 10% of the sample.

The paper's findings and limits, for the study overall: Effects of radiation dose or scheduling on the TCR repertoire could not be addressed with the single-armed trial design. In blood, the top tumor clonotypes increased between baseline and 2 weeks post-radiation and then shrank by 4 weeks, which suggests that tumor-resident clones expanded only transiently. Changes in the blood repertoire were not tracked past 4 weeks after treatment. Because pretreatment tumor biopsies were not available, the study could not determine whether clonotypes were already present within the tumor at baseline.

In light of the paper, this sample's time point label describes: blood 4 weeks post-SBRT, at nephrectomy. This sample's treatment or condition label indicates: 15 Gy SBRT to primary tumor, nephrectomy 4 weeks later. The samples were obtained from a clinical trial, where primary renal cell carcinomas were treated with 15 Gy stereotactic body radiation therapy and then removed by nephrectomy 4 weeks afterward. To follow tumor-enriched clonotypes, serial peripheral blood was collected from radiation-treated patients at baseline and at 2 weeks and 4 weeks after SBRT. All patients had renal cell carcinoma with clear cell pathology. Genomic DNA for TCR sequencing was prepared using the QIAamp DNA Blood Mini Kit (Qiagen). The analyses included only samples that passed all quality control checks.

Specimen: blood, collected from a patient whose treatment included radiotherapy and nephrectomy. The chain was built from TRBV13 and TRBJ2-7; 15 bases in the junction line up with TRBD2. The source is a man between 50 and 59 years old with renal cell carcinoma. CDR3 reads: CASSFPGTSGRPREQYF. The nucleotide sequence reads TGTGCCAGCAGCTTTCCCGGGACTAGCGGGAGGCCACGCGAGCAGTACTTC.